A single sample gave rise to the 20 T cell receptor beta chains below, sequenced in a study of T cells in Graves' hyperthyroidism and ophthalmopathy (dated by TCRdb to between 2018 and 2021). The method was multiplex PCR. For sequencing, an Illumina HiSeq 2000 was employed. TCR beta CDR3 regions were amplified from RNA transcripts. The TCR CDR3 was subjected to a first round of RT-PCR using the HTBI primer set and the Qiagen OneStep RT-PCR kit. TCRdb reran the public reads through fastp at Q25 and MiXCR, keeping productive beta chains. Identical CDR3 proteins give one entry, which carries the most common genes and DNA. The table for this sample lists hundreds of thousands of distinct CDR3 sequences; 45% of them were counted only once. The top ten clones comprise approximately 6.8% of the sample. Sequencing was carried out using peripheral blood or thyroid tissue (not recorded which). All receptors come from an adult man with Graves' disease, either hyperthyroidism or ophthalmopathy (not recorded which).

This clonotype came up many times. DNA of the CDR3: TGTGCCAGCAGCCTCGACAGGGCGGCTAATGAAAAACTGTTTTTT. Translation: CASSLDRAANEKLFF. The V gene is TRBV2, the J gene TRBJ1-4; 7 bases match TRBD1. The CDR3 length is 15 residues. Germline CDR1 reads SNHLY; CDR2 reads FYNNEI. J was trimmed by 3 bases and V by 6 bases; bases with no gene match: 7.

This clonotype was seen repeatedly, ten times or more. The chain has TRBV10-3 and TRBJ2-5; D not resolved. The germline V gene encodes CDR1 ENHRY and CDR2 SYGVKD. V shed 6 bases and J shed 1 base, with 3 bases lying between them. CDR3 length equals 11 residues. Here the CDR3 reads CAISSQETQYF. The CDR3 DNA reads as TGTGCCATCAGCTCCCAAGAGACCCAGTACTTC.

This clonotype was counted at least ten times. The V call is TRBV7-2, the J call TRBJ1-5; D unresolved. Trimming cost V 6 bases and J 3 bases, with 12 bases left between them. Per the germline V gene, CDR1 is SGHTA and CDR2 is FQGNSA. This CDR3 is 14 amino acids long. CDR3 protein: CASSLLGANQPQHF. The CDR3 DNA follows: TGTGCCAGCAGTTTATTAGGTGCCAATCAGCCCCAGCATTTT.

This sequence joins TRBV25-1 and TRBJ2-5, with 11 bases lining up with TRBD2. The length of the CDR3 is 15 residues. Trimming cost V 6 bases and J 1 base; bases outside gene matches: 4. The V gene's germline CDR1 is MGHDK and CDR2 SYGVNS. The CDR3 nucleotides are TGTGCCAGCAGCCTACTAGCGGGAGTCCAAGAGACCCAGTACTTC. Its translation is CASSLLAGVQETQYF. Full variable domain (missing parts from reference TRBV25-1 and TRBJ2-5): EADIYQTPRYLVIGTGKKITLECSQTMGHDKMYWYQQDPGMELHLIHYSYGVNSTEKGDLSSESTVSRIRTEHFPLTLESARPSHTSQYLCASSLLAGVQETQYFGPGTRLLVL.

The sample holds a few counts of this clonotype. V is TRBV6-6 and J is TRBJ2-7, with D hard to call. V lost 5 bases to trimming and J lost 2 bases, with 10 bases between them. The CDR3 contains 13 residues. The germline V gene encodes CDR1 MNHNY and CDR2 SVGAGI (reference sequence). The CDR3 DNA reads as TGTGCCAGCAGTGAGGAGAATCCCTACGAGCAGTACTTC. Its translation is CASSEENPYEQYF.

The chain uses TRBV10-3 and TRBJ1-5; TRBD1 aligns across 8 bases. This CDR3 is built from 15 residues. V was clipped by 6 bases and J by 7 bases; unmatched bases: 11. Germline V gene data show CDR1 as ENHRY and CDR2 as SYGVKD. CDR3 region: CAISQGQVAGQPQHF. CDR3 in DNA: TGTGCCATCAGCCAGGGACAGGTGGCAGGACAGCCCCAGCATTTT.

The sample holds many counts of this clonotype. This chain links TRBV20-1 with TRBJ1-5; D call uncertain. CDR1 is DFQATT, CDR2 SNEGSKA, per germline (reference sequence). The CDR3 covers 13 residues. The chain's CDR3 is CTSRHFRGQPQHF. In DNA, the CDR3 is TGCACCTCTCGGCATTTTAGAGGTCAGCCCCAGCATTTT.

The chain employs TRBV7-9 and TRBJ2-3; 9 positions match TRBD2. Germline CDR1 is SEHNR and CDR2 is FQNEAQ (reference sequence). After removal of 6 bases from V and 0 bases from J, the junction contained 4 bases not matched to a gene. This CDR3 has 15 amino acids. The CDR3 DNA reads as TGTGCCAGCAGGCCTAGCGGGGCTAGCACAGATACGCAGTATTTT. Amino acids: CASRPSGASTDTQYF. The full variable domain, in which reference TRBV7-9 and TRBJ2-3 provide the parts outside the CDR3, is DTGVSQNPRHKITKRGQNVTFRCDPISEHNRLYWYRQTLGQGPEFLTYFQNEAQLEKSRLLSDRFSAERPKGSFSTLEIQRTEQGDSAMYLCASRPSGASTDTQYFGPGTRLTVL.

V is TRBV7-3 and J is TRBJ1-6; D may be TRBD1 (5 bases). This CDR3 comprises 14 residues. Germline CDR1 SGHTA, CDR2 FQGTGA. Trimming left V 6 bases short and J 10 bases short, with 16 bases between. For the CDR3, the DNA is TGTGCCAGCAGGTACCAGAGCGGGGACTCACCCCTCCACTTT. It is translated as CASRYQSGDSPLHF.

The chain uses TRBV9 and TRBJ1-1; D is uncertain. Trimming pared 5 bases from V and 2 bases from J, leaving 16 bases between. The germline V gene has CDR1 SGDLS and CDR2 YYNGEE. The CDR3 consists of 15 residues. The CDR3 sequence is CASSARAGGNTEAFF. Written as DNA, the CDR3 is TGTGCCAGCAGTGCTAGAGCAGGAGGAAACACTGAAGCTTTCTTT.

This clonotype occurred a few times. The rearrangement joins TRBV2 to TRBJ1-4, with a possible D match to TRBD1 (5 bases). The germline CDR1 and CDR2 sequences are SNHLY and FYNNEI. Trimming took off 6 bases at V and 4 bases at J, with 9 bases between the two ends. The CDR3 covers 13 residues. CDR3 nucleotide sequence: TGTGCCAGCAGGGACACTTTTAATGAAAAACTGTTTTTT. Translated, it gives CASRDTFNEKLFF.

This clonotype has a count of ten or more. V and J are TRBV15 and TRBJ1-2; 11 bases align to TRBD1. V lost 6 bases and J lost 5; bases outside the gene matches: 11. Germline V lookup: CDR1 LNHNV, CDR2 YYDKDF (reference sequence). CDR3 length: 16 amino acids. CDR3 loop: CATRSIGTGGRYGYTF. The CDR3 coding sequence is TGTGCCACCAGGTCGATCGGGACAGGGGGAAGGTATGGCTACACCTTC.

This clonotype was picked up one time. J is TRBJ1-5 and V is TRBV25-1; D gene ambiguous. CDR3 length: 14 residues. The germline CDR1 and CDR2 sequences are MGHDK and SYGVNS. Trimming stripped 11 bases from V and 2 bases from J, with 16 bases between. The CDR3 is CAWSAQAGNQPQHF. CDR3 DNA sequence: TGTGCCTGGAGTGCTCAGGCGGGCAATCAGCCCCAGCATTTT. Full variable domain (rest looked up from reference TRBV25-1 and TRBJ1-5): EADIYQTPRYLVIGTGKKITLECSQTMGHDKMYWYQQDPGMELHLIHYSYGVNSTEKGDLSSESTVSRIRTEHFPLTLESARPSHTSQYLCAWSAQAGNQPQHFGDGTRLSIL.

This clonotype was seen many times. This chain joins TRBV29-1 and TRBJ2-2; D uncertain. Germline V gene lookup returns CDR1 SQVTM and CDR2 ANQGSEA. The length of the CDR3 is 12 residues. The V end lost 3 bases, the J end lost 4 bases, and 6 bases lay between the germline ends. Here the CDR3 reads CSVDTVTGELFF. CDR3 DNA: TGCAGCGTTGACACTGTCACCGGGGAGCTGTTTTTT.

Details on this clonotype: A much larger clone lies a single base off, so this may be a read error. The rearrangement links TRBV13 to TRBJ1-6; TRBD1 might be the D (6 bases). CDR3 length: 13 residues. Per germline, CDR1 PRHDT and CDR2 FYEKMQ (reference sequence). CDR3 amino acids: CANSLYRDSPLHF. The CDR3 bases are TGTGCCAACAGCTTATACAGGGATTCACCCCTCCACTTT.

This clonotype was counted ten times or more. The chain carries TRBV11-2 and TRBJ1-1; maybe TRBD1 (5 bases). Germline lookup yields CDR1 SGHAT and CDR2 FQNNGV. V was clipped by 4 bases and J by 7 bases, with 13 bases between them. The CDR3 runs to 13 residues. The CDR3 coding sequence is TGTGCCAGCAGCTCCTACCAGGGCAGTGAAGCTTTCTTT. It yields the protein CASSSYQGSEAFF.

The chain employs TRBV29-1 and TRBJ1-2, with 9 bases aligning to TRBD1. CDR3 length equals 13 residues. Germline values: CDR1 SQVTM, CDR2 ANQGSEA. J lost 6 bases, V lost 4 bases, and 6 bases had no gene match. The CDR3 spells CSVAGTGYDGYTF. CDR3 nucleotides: TGCAGCGTTGCGGGGACAGGGTACGATGGCTACACCTTC.

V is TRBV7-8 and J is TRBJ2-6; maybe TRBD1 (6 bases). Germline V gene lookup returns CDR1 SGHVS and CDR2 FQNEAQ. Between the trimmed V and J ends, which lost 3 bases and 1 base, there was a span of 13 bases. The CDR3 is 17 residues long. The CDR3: CASSFRIQGSGANVLTF. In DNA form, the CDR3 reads TGTGCCAGCAGCTTCCGAATACAGGGATCTGGGGCCAACGTCCTGACTTTC.

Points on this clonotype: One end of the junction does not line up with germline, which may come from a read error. CDR3 DNA: TGTGCCAGCTCACAACGTCCTGACCTGAACACTGAAGCTTTCTTT. Its translation is CASSQRPDLNTEAFF. The chain couples TRBV10-2 to TRBJ1-1, with D unresolved. The CDR3 has 15 amino acids. CDR1 is WSHSY, CDR2 SAAADI, per germline.

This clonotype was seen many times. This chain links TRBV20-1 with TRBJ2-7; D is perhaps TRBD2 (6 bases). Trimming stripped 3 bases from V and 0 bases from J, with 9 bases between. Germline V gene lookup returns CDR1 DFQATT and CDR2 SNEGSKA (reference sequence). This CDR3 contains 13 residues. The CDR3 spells CSARGLDSYEQYF. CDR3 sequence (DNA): TGCAGTGCTAGGGGACTGGACTCCTACGAGCAGTACTTC.